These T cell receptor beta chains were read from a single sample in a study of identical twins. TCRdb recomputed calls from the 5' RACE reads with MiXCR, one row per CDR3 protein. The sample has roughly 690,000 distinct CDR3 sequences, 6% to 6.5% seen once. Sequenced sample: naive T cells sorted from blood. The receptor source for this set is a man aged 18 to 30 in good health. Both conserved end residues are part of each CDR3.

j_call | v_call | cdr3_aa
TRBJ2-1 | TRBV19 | CASRGGATDYNEQFF
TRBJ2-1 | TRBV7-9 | CASRSKGNRPDYDEQFF
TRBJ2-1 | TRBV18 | CASRSRGASSYNEQFF
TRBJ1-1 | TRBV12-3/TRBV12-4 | CASTLFNSYTEAFF
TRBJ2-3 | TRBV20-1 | CSAREVQTEDTQYF
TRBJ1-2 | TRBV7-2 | CASRPGQGAGGYTF
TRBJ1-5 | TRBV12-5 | CASGQEQGQNQPQHF
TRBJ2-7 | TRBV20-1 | CSARPRVYEQYF
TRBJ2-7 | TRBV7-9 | CASSLSNRAKREQYF
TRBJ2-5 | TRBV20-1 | CSAPPSGTHSWQETQYF
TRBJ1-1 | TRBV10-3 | CAISPGQPTEAFF
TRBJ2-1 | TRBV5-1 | CASSSGDYRNNEQFF
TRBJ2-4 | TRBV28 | CASSPSTIGPLNRQYF
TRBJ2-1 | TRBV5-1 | CASTITGTSGSGPYNEQFF
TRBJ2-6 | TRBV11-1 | CASSFSPDRFQSGANVLTF
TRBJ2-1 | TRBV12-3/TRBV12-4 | CASSLGPQGSGHEQFF
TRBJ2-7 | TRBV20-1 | CSARGDTLSYEQYF
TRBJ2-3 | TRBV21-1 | CASSVILAGVTDTQYF
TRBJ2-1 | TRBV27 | CASTLGPAGPLYNEQFF
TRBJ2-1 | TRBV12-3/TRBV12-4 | CASTFGGTRVYNEQFF
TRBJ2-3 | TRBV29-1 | CSGTPSTDTQYF
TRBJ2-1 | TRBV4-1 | CASSQGQGDNEQFF
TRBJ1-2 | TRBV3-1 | CASSQDGRGDGYTF
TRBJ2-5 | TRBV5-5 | CASRLSGPAGNGETQYF
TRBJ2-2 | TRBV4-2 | CASSPPGRTGELFF
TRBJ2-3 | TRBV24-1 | CATSDSTKGRLTDTQYF
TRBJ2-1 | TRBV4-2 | CASSLLSLTSGASNEQFF
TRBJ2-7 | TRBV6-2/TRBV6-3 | CASSYSGDFYEQYF
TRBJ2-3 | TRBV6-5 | CASIGTQYF
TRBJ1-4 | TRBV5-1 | CASSLAVVQPNEKLFF
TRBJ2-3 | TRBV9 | CASSPWTNTDTQYF
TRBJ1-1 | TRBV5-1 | CASSFAGGADTEAFF
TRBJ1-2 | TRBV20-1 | CSAQEGTFRGGYTF
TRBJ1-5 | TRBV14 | CASSQAGLGNQPQHF
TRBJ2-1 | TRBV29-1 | CSVVTSINEQFF
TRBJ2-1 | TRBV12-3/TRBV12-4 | CASTPRAGGSYNEQFF
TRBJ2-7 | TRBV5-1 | CASSRREDYEQYF
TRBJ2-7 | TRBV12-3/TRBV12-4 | CASSLGRQGARIEQYF
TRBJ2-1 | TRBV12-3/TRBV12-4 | CASHSLRLAGTMSSYNEQFF
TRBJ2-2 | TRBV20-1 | CSARRLARFPGELFF
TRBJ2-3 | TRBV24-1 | CATSGADTQYF
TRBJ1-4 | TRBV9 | CASSAYGNVNEKLFF
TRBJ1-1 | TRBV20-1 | CSASHQGASTEAFF
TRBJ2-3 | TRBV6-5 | CASSYAEWAASDTQYF
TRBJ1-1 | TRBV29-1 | CSVAKGGGSYTEAFF
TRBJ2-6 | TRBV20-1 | CSARELSSGRAVANVLTF
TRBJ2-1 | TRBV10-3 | CAIRDRGGNEQFF
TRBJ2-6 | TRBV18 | CASSPQSEGANVLTF
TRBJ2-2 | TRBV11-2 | CASSSSRKDTGELFF
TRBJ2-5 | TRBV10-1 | CASSAGEPQETQYF
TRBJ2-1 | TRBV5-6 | CASSFLGSYNEQFF
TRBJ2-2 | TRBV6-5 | CASSYAPPSLNTGELFF
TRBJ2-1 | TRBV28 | CASSFGRGVINEQFF
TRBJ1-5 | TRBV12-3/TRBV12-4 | CASSLNGQPQHF
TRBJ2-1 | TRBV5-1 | CASSLTGGEMNEQFF
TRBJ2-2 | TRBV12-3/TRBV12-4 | CASSRTSIVDSGELFF
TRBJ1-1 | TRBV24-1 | CATSDPGRGTEAFF
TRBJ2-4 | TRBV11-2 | CASSLEQVYGNIQYF
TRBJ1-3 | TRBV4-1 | CASSQEDSGGASGNTIYF
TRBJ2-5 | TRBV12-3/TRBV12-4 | CASAREAGETQYF